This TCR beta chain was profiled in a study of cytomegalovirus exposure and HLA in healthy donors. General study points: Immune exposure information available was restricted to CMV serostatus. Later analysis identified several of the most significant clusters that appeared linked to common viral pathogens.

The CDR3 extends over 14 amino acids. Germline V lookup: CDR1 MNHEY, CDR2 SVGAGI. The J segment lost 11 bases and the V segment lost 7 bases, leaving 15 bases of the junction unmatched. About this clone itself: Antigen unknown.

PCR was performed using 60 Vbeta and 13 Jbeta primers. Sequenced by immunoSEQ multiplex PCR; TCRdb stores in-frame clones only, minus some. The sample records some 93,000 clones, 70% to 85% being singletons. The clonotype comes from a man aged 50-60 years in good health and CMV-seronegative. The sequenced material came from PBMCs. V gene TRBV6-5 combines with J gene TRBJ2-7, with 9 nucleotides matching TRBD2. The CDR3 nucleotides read TGTGCCAGCACACCCCCGGGACTAGCCTTACACGAGTACTTC. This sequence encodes CASTPPGLALHEYF.